The 19 T cell receptor beta chains given below trace back to one sample, sequenced in a study of blood T cells in healthy people across ages. Through a sample-barcoded 5' primer and a J-beta primer mix, a second PCR was run for roughly 6 to 11 cycles. TCRdb re-called the 5' RACE reads with MiXCR, one entry per CDR3 protein. The sample carries about 1.4 million distinct CDR3 sequences, 59% recorded once. The sample was blood. These receptors originate from a young man in good health.

This clonotype was picked up a small number of times. The chain employs TRBV12-3 or TRBV12-4 and TRBJ2-4, with 7 bases lining up with TRBD1. Trimming at V came to 3 bases and at J to 4 bases, leaving 3 bases not matched to a gene. This CDR3 is built from 14 residues. Here the CDR3 reads CASSLGTEKNIQYF. As DNA, the CDR3 is TGTGCCAGCAGTTTGGGGACAGAAAAAAACATTCAGTACTTC.

The chain combines TRBV28 with TRBJ2-7; 10 bases align to TRBD2. Looked up from germline, CDR1 is MDHEN and CDR2 is SYDVKM. The length of the CDR3 is 15 residues. V was pared by 7 bases and J by 0 bases, with 6 bases of the junction left unmatched. The CDR3 is CASTRTSGASYEQYF. The CDR3 DNA reads as TGTGCCAGCACACGGACTAGCGGAGCCTCCTACGAGCAGTACTTC.

The table lists this clonotype with a count of one. The chain couples TRBV29-1 to TRBJ2-7; the D gene is possibly TRBD1 (5 bases). Germline values: CDR1 SQVTM, CDR2 ANQGSEA. Deletions cut 5 bases from V and 2 bases from J, with 13 bases between. This CDR3 is built from 13 residues. As DNA, the CDR3 is TGCAGCGTTCTCCTGCGCAGGGCCTACGAGCAGTACTTC. Translation: CSVLLRRAYEQYF.

This chain links TRBV20-1 with TRBJ1-4; D is unresolved. This CDR3 comprises 14 residues. Germline V lookup: CDR1 DFQATT, CDR2 SNEGSKA (reference sequence). Trimming pared 3 bases from V and 5 bases from J, leaving 13 bases between. This CDR3 reads CSASRTGANEKLFF. In DNA form, the CDR3 reads TGCAGTGCTAGCCGGACGGGCGCGAATGAAAAACTGTTTTTT.

This clonotype was picked up a small number of times. V usage is TRBV7-2 and J usage is TRBJ2-7; 13 nucleotides align to TRBD2. The CDR3 spans 16 residues. The germline V gene encodes CDR1 SGHTA and CDR2 FQGNSA. V shed 5 bases and J 4 bases; nucleotides not matched to a gene: 8. The CDR3, as DNA: TGTGCCAGCAGCCCAGGACTAGCGGGGGTTTCGTACGAGCAGTACTTC. Residues: CASSPGLAGVSYEQYF.

A note on this clonotype: At one end, the junction sequence differs from germline, possibly due to a read error. This rearrangement joins TRBV7-7 to TRBJ2-4; no clear D. CDR1 and CDR2 (germline): SSHAT, FNYEAQ (reference sequence). The CDR3 is 9 amino acids. The CDR3 bases are TGTGCTAGCAGCCTAGTGGAGTACTTC. It encodes CASSLVEYF.

The V gene is TRBV10-3, the J gene TRBJ1-5; tentative D call: TRBD1 (6 bases). The CDR3 extends over 19 amino acids. V lost 3 bases and J 0 bases, leaving 21 bases between the germline ends. Germline values: CDR1 ENHRY, CDR2 SYGVKD. The CDR3 bases are TGTGCCATCAGTGAAACCCGACTCACCGGGACATATAGCAATCAGCCCCAGCATTTT. Amino acid sequence: CAISETRLTGTYSNQPQHF.

This clonotype showed up just a few times. The chain employs TRBV25-1 and TRBJ2-5, with D hard to call. Looked up from germline, CDR1 is MGHDK and CDR2 is SYGVNS. V was clipped by 6 bases and J by 1 base, with 12 bases between them. CDR3 length: 14 residues. The CDR3, as DNA: TGTGCCAGCAGCAACGGGCTGGCCCAAGAGACCCAGTACTTC. Its protein product is CASSNGLAQETQYF.

This clonotype was observed a handful of times. The V and J genes are TRBV6-6 and TRBJ2-3; D is ambiguous. V was clipped by 1 base and J by 4 bases, with 9 bases between them. The germline gives CDR1 MNHNY, CDR2 SVGAGI (reference sequence). CDR3 length: 14 amino acids. In DNA, the CDR3 is TGTGCCAGCAGTTACTACACAGAGGCAGATACGCAGTATTTT. Its translation: CASSYYTEADTQYF.

The chain links TRBV9 to TRBJ2-1; D may be TRBD2 (7 bases). The V end was cut by 1 base, the J end by 6 bases, with 14 bases between. This CDR3 region has 15 residues. Germline V lookup: CDR1 SGDLS, CDR2 YYNGEE. For the CDR3, the DNA is TGTGCCAGCAGCGTATTGGACAGCGGGACCAATGAGCAGTTCTTC. Its protein is CASSVLDSGTNEQFF.

J is TRBJ1-4 and V is TRBV7-9, with D uncertain. Per germline, CDR1 SEHNR and CDR2 FQNEAQ (reference sequence). The CDR3 covers 15 residues. Trimming stripped 5 bases from V and 7 bases from J, with 17 bases between. CDR3 coding DNA: TGTGCCAGCAGCCCTACTGCAGCGTGGGGTGAAAAACTGTTTTTT. Protein product: CASSPTAAWGEKLFF.

The CDR3 region is CASSSQVTRSYEQYF. CDR3 bases: TGTGCCAGCAGTTCCCAGGTTACCCGCTCCTACGAGCAGTACTTC. The gene calls are TRBV12-3 or TRBV12-4 and TRBJ2-7; D is ambiguous. Trimming stripped 4 bases from V and 0 bases from J, with 13 bases between. This CDR3 contains 15 residues.

This chain links TRBV3-1 with TRBJ2-1; TRBD2 agrees at 12 bases. Germline-derived CDR1 and CDR2 are LGHDT and YNNKEL (reference sequence). CDR3 length: 17 residues. J gave up 4 bases and V 4 bases, and 8 bases lay outside the gene matches. The DNA of the CDR3 is TGTGCCAGCAGCCTCGGACTAGCGGGAATATTATACAATGAGCAGTTCTTC. This translates into CASSLGLAGILYNEQFF.

This clonotype was counted between two and nine times. The chain links TRBV12-3 or TRBV12-4 to TRBJ1-6; possibly TRBD1 for D (6 bases). Trimming pared 3 bases from V and 0 bases from J, leaving 12 bases between. There are 17 residues in the CDR3. The DNA of the CDR3 is TGTGCCAGCAGTTTGGCGGGGGGCGGCTCCTATAATTCACCCCTCCACTTT. Protein product: CASSLAGGGSYNSPLHF.

There are a few counts of this clonotype. V gene TRBV27 combines with J gene TRBJ2-7; D may correspond to TRBD1 or TRBD2 (5 bases each). CDR3 size: 15 residues. Germline V gene lookup returns CDR1 MNHEY and CDR2 SMNVEV (reference sequence). Trimming removed 5 bases at V and 3 bases at J, with 17 bases between. The CDR3 reads CASSTARQRGYEQYF. CDR3 nucleotide sequence: TGTGCCAGCAGTACCGCCCGACAGAGGGGCTACGAGCAGTACTTC.

V and J are TRBV10-3 and TRBJ2-4; D ambiguous. The end of the DNA aligns better with TRBJ2-5, so the J call may be wrong. Germline V gene lookup returns CDR1 ENHRY and CDR2 SYGVKD. There are 15 residues in the CDR3. The CDR3 is CAISESSGRGETQYF. CDR3 DNA: TGTGCCATCAGTGAGTCATCCGGCCGTGGAGAGACCCAGTACTTC.

This clonotype has only one observation. A read error is possible here, since a much larger clone lies one base away. The CDR3 is CASCGSSYNEQFF. The CDR3 DNA is TGTGCCAGCTGCGGGAGCTCCTACAATGAGCAGTTCTTC. The chain combines TRBV14 with TRBJ2-1; 7 nucleotides align to TRBD2. CDR3 size: 13 residues. Germline values: CDR1 SGHDN, CDR2 FVKESK. The V and J ends lost 8 bases and 0 bases, in that order; junction bases with no gene match: 1.

The CDR3 loop is CSARVEGTITDTQYF. The CDR3 nucleotides read TGCAGTGCTAGAGTAGAAGGGACAATCACAGATACGCAGTATTTT. The chain has TRBV20-1 and TRBJ2-3; a weak D match, TRBD1 (6 bases). Trimming removed 1 base from V and 2 bases from J, with 13 bases in between. The germline CDR1 and CDR2 sequences are DFQATT and SNEGSKA (reference sequence). The CDR3 has 15 residues.

The chain combines TRBV9 with TRBJ1-1, with 7 bases aligning to TRBD1. The germline V gene encodes CDR1 SGDLS and CDR2 YYNGEE. The trim removed 3 bases at V and 1 base at J, leaving 3 bases unmatched. CDR3 length equals 14 residues. The CDR3 DNA reads TGTGCCAGCAGCGGGGACAGATCGAACACTGAAGCTTTCTTT. The encoded protein is CASSGDRSNTEAFF.